The 6 T cell receptor beta chains below come from one sample, sequenced in a study of T cells in women clearing cervical HPV infection. The protocol was immunoSEQ multiplex PCR, while the TCRdb copy is restricted to in-frame clones and leaves out a portion. The table lists more than 9,500 clones. The sample consisted of blood buffy coat. The receptor source for this set is a woman between 18 and 70 years old with a cervical HPV16 infection that either progressed to CIN3+ or cleared (not recorded which).

A note on this clone: The CDR3 end is not reached by the read, which stops 3 residues before it; the germline J gene fills it in. The rearrangement joins TRBV12-5 to TRBJ1-6; D unclear. V was clipped by 1 base and J by 8 bases, with 9 bases between them. This CDR3 region has 14 residues. Per germline, CDR1 LGHNT and CDR2 FRNRAP. The CDR3 spells CASGLGGWDSPLHF. Incomplete CDR3 DNA: TGTGCTAGTGGTTTGGGCGGTTGGGATTCACCC. The full variable domain, completed using reference TRBV12-5 and TRBJ1-6, is DARVTQTPRHKVTEMGQEVTMRCQPILGHNTVFWYRQTMMQGLELLAYFRNRAPLDDSGMPKDRFSAEMPDATLATLKIQPSEPRDSAVYFCASGLGGWDSPLHFGNGTRLTVT.

As to this clone: The CDR3 extends 3 residues past the end of the read, so its final part is completed from the germline J gene. This rearrangement joins TRBV4-2 to TRBJ1-4, with D uncertain. CDR1 LGHNA and CDR2 YNFKEQ come from the germline V gene. The CDR3 covers 15 residues. The V end lost 2 bases, the J end lost 8 bases, and 15 bases lay between the germline ends. The CDR3 spells CASSQPERSPEKLFF. The CDR3 bases that were read are TGTGCCAGCAGCCAACCCGAGAGGTCCCCCGAAAAA.

Remarks on this clone: The read is 3 residues too short to cover the CDR3 end, so that end is filled in from the germline J gene. The chain employs TRBV19 and TRBJ2-1; TRBD2 is a possible D gene (7 bases). Germline values: CDR1 LNHDA, CDR2 SQIVND (reference sequence). The CDR3 loop spans 16 amino acids. Trimming removed 3 bases from V and 0 bases from J, with 12 bases in between. The part of the CDR3 DNA that was read is TGTGCCAGTAGTATTCGTGGGGGGGCCTCCTACAATGAG. Translation gives CASSIRGGASYNE. Given in full, the CDR3 is CASSIRGGASYNEQFF.

Concerning this clone itself: The read is 3 residues too short to cover the CDR3 end, so that end is filled in from the germline J gene. The V and J genes are TRBV10-1 and TRBJ2-7, with TRBD2 identical over 7 bases. Per germline, CDR1 WNHNN and CDR2 SYGVQD (reference sequence). Losses at the gene ends were 8 bases for V and 1 base for J; bases not matched to a gene: 8. The CDR3 has 14 residues. The CDR3 DNA, read in part, is TGCGCCAGCGGCAGGACTAGAAGGTCCTACGAG. Protein product: CASGRTRRSYE. The whole CDR3 region reads CASGRTRRSYEQYF.

With respect to this clone: With the read ending 3 residues before the CDR3 end, the germline J gene is used to fill in that end. J is TRBJ2-7 and V is TRBV14, with 13 bases that match TRBD2. The CDR3 loop spans 15 amino acids. Per germline, CDR1 SGHDN and CDR2 FVKESK. V lost 5 bases and J lost 3; bases outside the gene matches: 4. The CDR3 reads CASSLGLAGIYEQYF. The sequenced CDR3 bases are TGTGCCAGCAGCTTGGGACTAGCGGGGATCTACGAG. Full variable domain (rest looked up from reference TRBV14 and TRBJ2-7): EAGVTQFPSHSVIEKGQTVTLRCDPISGHDNLYWYRRVMGKEIKFLLHFVKESKQDESGMPNNRFLAERTGGTYSTLKVQPAELEDSGVYFCASSLGLAGIYEQYFGPGTRLTVT.

About this clone itself: The CDR3 end falls 3 residues outside the read, so it is completed with the germline J gene. The chain couples TRBV5-1 to TRBJ2-1, with TRBD2 identical over 11 bases. This CDR3 spans 16 amino acids. Germline V CDR1 and CDR2: SGHRS, YFSETQ. V lost 2 bases, J lost 5 bases, and 6 bases stayed unmatched. The CDR3 region is CASSFSGTSGNNEQFF. CDR3 DNA, as far as it was read: TGCGCCAGCAGCTTTTCCGGGACTAGCGGAAACAATGAG.